Sequencing of this T cell receptor (beta chain) was carried out in a study of long-term antiretroviral therapy in people with HIV. The CDR3 extends over 14 amino acids. The V gene's germline CDR1 is SGHRS and CDR2 YFSETQ. The ends were cut back, 4 bases at V and 5 bases at J, with 15 bases in the middle. They ran version v3.0 of the immunoSEQ assay at survey level. The assay was immunoSEQ multiplex PCR, and TCRdb's table has in-frame clones only and misses some. The sample lists about 43,000 clones; around 86% were seen once. The rearrangement uses TRBV5-1 and TRBJ1-2; D call uncertain. The sample in question was unsorted PBMCs, obtained 0.1 years before starting antiretroviral therapy. This TCR came from a woman between 45 and 60 years old with HIV. The CDR3 nucleotides read TGCGCCAGCAGCCTGGGCTTGGGAGGGTATGGCTACACCTTC. Protein sequence: CASSLGLGGYGYTF.